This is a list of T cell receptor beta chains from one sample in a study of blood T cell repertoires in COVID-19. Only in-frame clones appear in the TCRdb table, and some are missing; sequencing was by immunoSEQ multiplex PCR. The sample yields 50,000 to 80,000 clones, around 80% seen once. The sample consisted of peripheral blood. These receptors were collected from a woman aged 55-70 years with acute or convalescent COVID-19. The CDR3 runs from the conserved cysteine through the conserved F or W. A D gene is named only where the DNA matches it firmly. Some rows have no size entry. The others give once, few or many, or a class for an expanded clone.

DNA: TGTGCCAGTTCCGGGACAGGGAATTCACCCCTCCACTTT; CDR3: CASSGTGNSPLHF; size: NA; V: TRBV6-5; length: 13; D: TRBD1; J: TRBJ1-6
DNA: TGCGCCAGCAGCCAGGGCAGGGGGGCTGGGGCCAACGTCCTGACTTTC; CDR3: CASSQGRGAGANVLTF; size: NA; V: TRBV4-1; length: 16; D: NA; J: TRBJ2-6
DNA: TGTGCCAGCAGTGATGCGGTGATGGATAATTCACCCCTCCACTTT; CDR3: CASSDAVMDNSPLHF; size: few; V: TRBV6-1; length: 15; D: NA; J: TRBJ1-6
DNA: TGTGCCAGCAGCGTAGACCCCGGGGGGTACGAGCAGTACTTC; CDR3: CASSVDPGGYEQYF; size: NA; V: TRBV9; length: 14; D: TRBD2; J: TRBJ2-7
DNA: TGTGCCAGCAGCCGACCGACAGGGGTCGGAAACACCATATATTTT; CDR3: CASSRPTGVGNTIYF; size: NA; V: TRBV5-4; length: 15; D: TRBD1; J: TRBJ1-3
DNA: TGTGCCAGTAGTATTTCGGTCAGGGATCGCACCTTC; CDR3: CASSISVRDRTF; size: NA; V: TRBV19; length: 12; D: NA; J: TRBJ1-2
DNA: TGTGCCAGCAGTGGGACAACACAGGGGCGAAACACCATATATTTT; CDR3: CASSGTTQGRNTIYF; size: NA; V: TRBV2; length: 15; D: TRBD1; J: TRBJ1-3
DNA: TGTGCCAGCATGACTTCAGGGGGCCAGCCCCAGCATTTT; CDR3: CASMTSGGQPQHF; size: NA; V: TRBV6-5; length: 13; D: TRBD1; J: TRBJ1-5
DNA: TGTGCCAGCAGCCCCCGGGACTCGAGCTCCTACAATGAGCAGTTCTTC; CDR3: CASSPRDSSSYNEQFF; size: once; V: TRBV3-1/TRBV3-2; length: 16; D: NA; J: TRBJ2-1
DNA: TGTGCCAGCAGTATAGACAGGGGAGACCAAGAGACCCAGTACTTC; CDR3: CASSIDRGDQETQYF; size: NA; V: TRBV2; length: 15; D: TRBD1; J: TRBJ2-5
DNA: TGTGCCTGGACCATATCTGGGGGGGGCGACGAGCAGTACTTC; CDR3: CAWTISGGGDEQYF; size: once; V: TRBV30; length: 14; D: NA; J: TRBJ2-7
DNA: TGTGCCAGCAGTTACGGGGGGTTTAGGGACATTCAGTACTTC; CDR3: CASSYGGFRDIQYF; size: NA; V: TRBV6-6; length: 14; D: NA; J: TRBJ2-4
DNA: TGTGCCAGCAGCTTGTTAAGGCAGGGGCGACTTGATGAAAAACTGTTTTTT; CDR3: CASSLLRQGRLDEKLFF; size: NA; V: TRBV5-6; length: 17; D: NA; J: TRBJ1-4
DNA: TGTGCCAGCAGCTTAGAGGGACAGGGGGCTTTCGGCTACACCTTC; CDR3: CASSLEGQGAFGYTF; size: NA; V: TRBV7-6; length: 15; D: TRBD1; J: TRBJ1-2
DNA: TGTGCCAGCAGGACGGGACTAGCTGAAGCAGATACGCAGTATTTT; CDR3: CASRTGLAEADTQYF; size: NA; V: TRBV27; length: 15; D: TRBD2; J: TRBJ2-3
DNA: TGTGCCAGCAGTTACTCGAATGGGTTCGGGGAGCAGTTCTTC; CDR3: CASSYSNGFGEQFF; size: NA; V: TRBV6-5; length: 14; D: NA; J: TRBJ2-1
DNA: TGCGCCAGCAGCACGGGGACTAGCGCGGCAACCTCAGATACGCAGTATTTT; CDR3: CASSTGTSAATSDTQYF; size: NA; V: TRBV5-1; length: 17; D: TRBD2; J: TRBJ2-3
DNA: TGCGCCAGCAGCCAAGATCGACTGACCCAGTACTTC; CDR3: CASSQDRLTQYF; size: NA; V: TRBV4-1; length: 12; D: NA; J: TRBJ2-5
DNA: TGCAGCGCCTATCGGGGGGGCACAGATACGCAGTATTTT; CDR3: CSAYRGGTDTQYF; size: few; V: TRBV29-1; length: 13; D: TRBD2; J: TRBJ2-3
DNA: TGTGCCACCAGCCCGGGACAGGGTACAGATACGCAGTATTTT; CDR3: CATSPGQGTDTQYF; size: NA; V: TRBV15; length: 14; D: TRBD1; J: TRBJ2-3
DNA: TGCGCCAGCAGCCAAGGGCCCGCTCAAAATCAGCCCCAGCATTTT; CDR3: CASSQGPAQNQPQHF; size: medium-sized; V: TRBV4-1; length: 15; D: NA; J: TRBJ1-5
DNA: TGTGCCAGCAGCTTAGTTACCCGAAGCGGGTTTGCCCTCTACGAGCAGTACTTC; CDR3: CASSLVTRSGFALYEQYF; size: NA; V: TRBV11-2; length: 18; D: NA; J: TRBJ2-7
DNA: TGCAGCGTGGGTACCGGGACACCTTACGAGCAGTACTTC; CDR3: CSVGTGTPYEQYF; size: NA; V: TRBV29-1; length: 13; D: NA; J: TRBJ2-7
DNA: TGTGCCAGCGGCCCAGGGACTGAGGACTATGGCTACACCTTC; CDR3: CASGPGTEDYGYTF; size: few; V: TRBV2; length: 14; D: NA; J: TRBJ1-2
DNA: TGCGCCAGCATCCCCGGCGGGACTGGGACCTACGAGCAGTACTTC; CDR3: CASIPGGTGTYEQYF; size: NA; V: TRBV5-1; length: 15; D: NA; J: TRBJ2-7
DNA: TGTGCCAGCTCACCCGGACAGGGAGGGCTTCACGGGGAGCTGTTTTTT; CDR3: CASSPGQGGLHGELFF; size: once; V: TRBV18; length: 16; D: NA; J: TRBJ2-2
DNA: TGTGCCATCACCGGGGAAGGGTATGGCTACACCTTC; CDR3: CAITGEGYGYTF; size: NA; V: TRBV10-3; length: 12; D: NA; J: TRBJ1-2